This T cell receptor beta chain was found in a study of T cells in Graves' hyperthyroidism and ophthalmopathy. Turning to the study itself: Specimen type is peripheral blood, collected at initial diagnosis prior to any treatment.

Researchers took RNA transcripts and amplified the TCR beta CDR3 regions from them. The HTBI primer set served for first-round RT-PCR of the TCR CDR3. MiXCR, run by TCRdb on the multiplex PCR reads, gives a single entry per CDR3 protein. The sample lists 150,000 to 200,000 distinct CDR3 sequences, over 15% occurring once. This clonotype was seen at least ten times. Its ends do not fully match the called genes, so a read error is possible. This CDR3 contains 14 residues. Per the germline V gene, CDR1 is SSHAT and CDR2 is FNYEAQ (reference sequence). It was considered stable Graves' hyperthyroidism when ophthalmopathy did not progress within 18 months. Exclusion of a patient resulted from uncontrolled infection, other autoimmune disease, pregnancy or lactation. The source of the PBMCs was 8.5 to 10 ml of fresh peripheral blood.

This TCR derives from a woman in her fifties or sixties with Graves' hyperthyroidism. The specimen sequenced was blood. This rearrangement joins TRBV7-7 to TRBJ2-5; TRBD2 might be the D (6 bases). CDR3 coding DNA: TGTGCTAGCAGCTTAGGAGGGTCTGGAGAGACCCAGTACTTC. This encodes CASSLGGSGETQYF. Using reference TRBV7-7 and TRBJ2-5 for the parts outside the CDR3, the full variable domain is GAGVSQSPRYKVTKRGQDVTLRCDPISSHATLYWYQQALGQGPEFLTYFNYEAQPDKSGLPSDRFSAERPEGSISTLTIQRTEQRDSAMYRCASSLGGSGETQYFGPGTRLLVL.